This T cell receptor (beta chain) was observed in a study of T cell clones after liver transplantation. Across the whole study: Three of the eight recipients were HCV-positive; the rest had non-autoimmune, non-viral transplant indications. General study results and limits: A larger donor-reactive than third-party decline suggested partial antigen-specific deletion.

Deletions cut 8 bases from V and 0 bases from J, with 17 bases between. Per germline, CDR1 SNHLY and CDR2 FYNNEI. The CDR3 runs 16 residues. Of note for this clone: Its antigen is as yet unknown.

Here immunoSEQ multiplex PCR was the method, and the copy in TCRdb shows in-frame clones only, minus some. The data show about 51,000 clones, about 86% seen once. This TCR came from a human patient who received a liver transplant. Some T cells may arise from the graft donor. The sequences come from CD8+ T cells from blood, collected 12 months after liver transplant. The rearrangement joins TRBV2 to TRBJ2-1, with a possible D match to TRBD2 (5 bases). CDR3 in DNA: TGTGCCAGCCAACTCGGGCGGGTTAGCTCCTACAATGAGCAGTTCTTC. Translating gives CASQLGRVSSYNEQFF.